The rows below give T cell receptor beta chains drawn from one sample of a study of CD8+ T cells in alopecia areata. Sequenced by immunoSEQ multiplex PCR; TCRdb stores in-frame clones only, minus some. Counted here are around 210,000 clones, about 64% occurring once; the ten biggest clones make up 3.5% to 5%. The starting material was CD4+ T cells sorted from blood, obtained at week 4, from a patient treated with tofacitinib. The receptors come from a human donor with alopecia areata. The CDR3 runs from the conserved cysteine through the conserved F or W. The order of the fields is clone size, D gene, J gene, V gene, CDR3 protein, CDR3 DNA. D genes are given only for firm matches. Some rows mark clone size as missing; the rest say once, few, many or name a class of expanded clone.

>.|TRBD2|TRBJ2-3|TRBV6-5
CASSHLAGEYF
TGTGCCAGCAGCCACTTAGCGGGCGAGTATTTT
>.|.|TRBJ1-3|TRBV6-6
CASSYRGGNTIYF
TGTGCCAGCAGTTACAGGGGGGGAAACACCATATATTTT
>.|TRBD2|TRBJ2-5|TRBV2
CASTIGLAGARAQYF
TGTGCCAGCACAATAGGGCTAGCGGGGGCCAGGGCCCAGTACTTC
>.|.|TRBJ1-5|TRBV6-5
CATGGHNQPQHF
TGTGCCACCGGGGGGCACAATCAGCCCCAGCATTTT
>.|TRBD1|TRBJ1-5|TRBV9
CASSLGTGRNQPQHF
TGTGCCAGCAGCCTAGGGACAGGCCGCAATCAGCCCCAGCATTTT
>.|TRBD1|TRBJ2-5|TRBV19
CASSTRHLRTGRSETQYF
TGTGCCAGTAGTACCCGACACCTGAGGACAGGGCGATCAGAGACCCAGTACTTC
>.|TRBD2|TRBJ2-3|TRBV7-2
CASSSGLASDTQYF
TGTGCCAGCAGCTCGGGACTAGCGTCAGATACGCAGTATTTT
>.|.|TRBJ2-1|TRBV28
CASRQWNEQFF
TGTGCCAGCAGACAGTGGAATGAGCAGTTCTTC
>.|.|TRBJ2-7|TRBV5-1
CASSLATGSPYEQYF
TGCGCCAGCAGCTTGGCTACAGGTTCCCCCTACGAGCAGTACTTC
>.|.|TRBJ1-5|TRBV7-9
CASSARDSNQPQHF
TGTGCCAGCAGCGCCAGGGATTCCAATCAGCCCCAGCATTTT
>.|TRBD1|TRBJ2-7|TRBV6-1
CASSVRPTGGQPYEQYF
TGTGCCAGCAGTGTCCGCCCTACAGGGGGCCAGCCCTACGAGCAGTACTTC
>.|.|TRBJ2-5|TRBV6-5
CASSTRRGLQETQYF
TGTGCCAGCAGTACACGGCGGGGCCTCCAAGAGACCCAGTACTTC
>.|.|TRBJ2-3|TRBV7-2
CASSSLGASTDTQYF
TGTGCCAGCAGCTCCCTGGGCGCGAGCACAGATACGCAGTATTTT
>.|TRBD2|TRBJ2-3|TRBV5-4
CASSLAPGLAADTQYF
TGTGCCAGCAGCTTGGCACCCGGACTAGCGGCAGATACGCAGTATTTT
>few|.|TRBJ1-2|TRBV6-6
CASSYSTGYTF
TGTGCCAGCAGTTACTCGACGGGCTACACCTTC
>.|.|TRBJ1-1|TRBV29-1
CSARDTEAFF
TGCAGCGCCCGGGACACTGAAGCTTTCTTT
>.|TRBD1|TRBJ1-5|TRBV30
CAWSRTGNQPQHF
TGTGCCTGGAGCAGGACAGGGAATCAGCCCCAGCATTTT
>once|.|TRBJ1-3|TRBV5-6
CASSFWTVSGNTIYF
TGTGCCAGCAGCTTTTGGACGGTCTCTGGAAACACCATATATTTT
>few|.|TRBJ2-7|TRBV7-9
CASSLGLGDYEQYF
TGTGCCAGCAGCTTAGGTCTCGGGGACTACGAGCAGTACTTC
>.|.|TRBJ2-6|TRBV6-5
CASSYGVLSGANVLTF
TGTGCCAGCAGTTATGGGGTCCTCTCTGGGGCCAACGTCCTGACTTTC
>many|.|TRBJ2-5|TRBV2
CASSELPGETQYF
TGTGCCAGCAGTGAACTCCCCGGCGAGACCCAGTACTTC
>few|.|TRBJ1-2|TRBV19
CASSITAGRQGYTF
TGTGCCAGTAGTATAACGGCGGGGCGGCAAGGCTACACCTTC
>.|.|TRBJ2-5|TRBV29-1
CSANYLGGETQYF
TGCAGCGCCAATTACTTGGGGGGAGAGACCCAGTACTTC
>.|.|TRBJ2-5|TRBV29-1
CSVQGTSKETQYF
TGCAGCGTTCAAGGGACTTCCAAAGAGACCCAGTACTTC
>.|.|TRBJ2-7|TRBV7-2
CASSLAGPYEQYF
TGTGCCAGCAGCTTAGCCGGGCCGTACGAGCAGTACTTC
>.|TRBD1|TRBJ1-1|TRBV5-1
CASSSTGANTEAFF
TGCGCCAGCAGCTCCACAGGGGCGAACACTGAAGCTTTCTTT
>.|.|TRBJ2-5|TRBV4-1
CASSQFSLLGQETQYF
TGCGCCAGCAGCCAATTTTCATTACTAGGGCAAGAGACCCAGTACTTC
>.|.|TRBJ2-3|TRBV10-3
CAIKAFLRGNGTDTQYF
TGTGCCATCAAGGCCTTTTTGCGGGGAAACGGAACAGATACGCAGTATTTT
>.|.|TRBJ2-1|TRBV29-1
CSVASNEQFF
TGCAGCGTTGCGAGTAATGAGCAGTTCTTC
>.|.|TRBJ1-5|TRBV6-6
CASSYSLVDQPQHF
TGTGCCAGCAGTTACTCATTAGTCGATCAGCCCCAGCATTTT
>.|.|TRBJ2-5|TRBV10-3
CAISENEGGETQYF
TGTGCCATCAGTGAGAACGAGGGGGGGGAGACCCAGTACTTC